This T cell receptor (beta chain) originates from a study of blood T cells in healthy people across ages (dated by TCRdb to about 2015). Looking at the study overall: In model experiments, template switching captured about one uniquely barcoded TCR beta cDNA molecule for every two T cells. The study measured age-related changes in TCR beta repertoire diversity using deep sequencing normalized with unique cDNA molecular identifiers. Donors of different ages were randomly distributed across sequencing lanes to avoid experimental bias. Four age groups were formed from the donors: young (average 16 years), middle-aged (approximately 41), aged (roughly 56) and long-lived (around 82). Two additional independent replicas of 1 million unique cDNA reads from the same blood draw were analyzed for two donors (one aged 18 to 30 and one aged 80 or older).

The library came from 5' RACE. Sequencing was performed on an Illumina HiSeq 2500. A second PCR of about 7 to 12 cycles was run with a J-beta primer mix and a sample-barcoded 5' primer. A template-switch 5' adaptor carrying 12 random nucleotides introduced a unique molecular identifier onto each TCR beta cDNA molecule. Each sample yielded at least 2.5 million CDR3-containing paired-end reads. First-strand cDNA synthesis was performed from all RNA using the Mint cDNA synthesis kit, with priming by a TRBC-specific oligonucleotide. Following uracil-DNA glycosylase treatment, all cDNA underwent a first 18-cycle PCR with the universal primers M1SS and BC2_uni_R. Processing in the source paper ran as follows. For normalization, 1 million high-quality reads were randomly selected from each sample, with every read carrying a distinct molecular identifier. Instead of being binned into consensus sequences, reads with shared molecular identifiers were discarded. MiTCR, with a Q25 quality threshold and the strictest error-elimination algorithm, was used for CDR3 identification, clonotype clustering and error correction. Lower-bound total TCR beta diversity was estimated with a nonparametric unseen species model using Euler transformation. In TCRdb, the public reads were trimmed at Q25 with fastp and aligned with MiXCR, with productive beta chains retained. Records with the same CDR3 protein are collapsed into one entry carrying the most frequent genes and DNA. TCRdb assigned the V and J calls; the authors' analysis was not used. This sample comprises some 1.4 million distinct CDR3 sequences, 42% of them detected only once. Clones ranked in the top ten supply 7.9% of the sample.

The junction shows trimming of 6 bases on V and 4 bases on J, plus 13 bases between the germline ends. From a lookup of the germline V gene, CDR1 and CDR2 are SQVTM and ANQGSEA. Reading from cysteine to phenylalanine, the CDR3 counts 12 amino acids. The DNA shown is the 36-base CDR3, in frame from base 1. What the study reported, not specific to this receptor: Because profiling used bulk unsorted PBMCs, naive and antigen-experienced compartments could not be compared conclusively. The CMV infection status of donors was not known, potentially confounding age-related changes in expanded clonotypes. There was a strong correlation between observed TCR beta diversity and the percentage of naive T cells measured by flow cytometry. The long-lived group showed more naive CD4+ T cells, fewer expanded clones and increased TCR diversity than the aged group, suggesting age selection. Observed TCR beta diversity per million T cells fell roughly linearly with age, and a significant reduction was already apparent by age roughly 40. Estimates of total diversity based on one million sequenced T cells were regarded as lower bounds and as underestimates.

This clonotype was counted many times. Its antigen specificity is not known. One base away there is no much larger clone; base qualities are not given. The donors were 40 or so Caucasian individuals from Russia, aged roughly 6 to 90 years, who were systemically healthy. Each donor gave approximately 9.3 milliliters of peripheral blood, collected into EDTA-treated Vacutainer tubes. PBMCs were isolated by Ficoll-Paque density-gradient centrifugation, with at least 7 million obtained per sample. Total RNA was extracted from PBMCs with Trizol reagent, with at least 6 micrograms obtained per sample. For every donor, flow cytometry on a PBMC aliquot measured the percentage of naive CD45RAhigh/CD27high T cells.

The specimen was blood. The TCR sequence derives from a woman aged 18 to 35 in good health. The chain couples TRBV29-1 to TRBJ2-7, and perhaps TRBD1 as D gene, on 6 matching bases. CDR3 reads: CSVLKQGYEQYF. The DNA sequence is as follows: TGCAGCGTGTTGAAACAGGGTTACGAGCAGTACTTC.